The text below deals with one T cell receptor (beta chain). Its antigen is as yet unknown. Treatment for all HIV-infected participants took place in the United States. In each sample, about 0.95-11 million cryopreserved PBMC were present before DNA extraction. These data belong to a study of long-term antiretroviral therapy in people with HIV. Study-wide findings and caveats: ART adherence was not documented, and neither viral resistance nor therapy changes had any data.

Samples were assayed with immunoSEQ v3.0 at survey level. TCRdb's table, derived via immunoSEQ multiplex PCR, lists solely in-frame clones and lacks some. The table has 20,000 to 25,000 clones, roughly 84% seen once. The CDR3 extends over 17 amino acids. The receptor was derived from a man between 60 and 75 years old with HIV. The sample was unsorted PBMCs, taken 0.6 years after starting antiretroviral therapy. The chain uses TRBV21-1 and TRBJ1-2. TRBV21-1 is a documented pseudogene. CDR3 amino acids: CASSNPSRDGPIYGYTF. The CDR3 nucleotides read TGTGCCAGCAGCAACCCCTCAAGGGACGGCCCTATCTATGGCTACACCTTC.